This T cell receptor (beta chain) was obtained from a study of cytomegalovirus exposure and HLA in healthy donors. PCR amplification relied on 60 Vbeta primers (plus 13 Jbeta primers). Profiling relied on immunoSEQ multiplex PCR, and the TCRdb table lists in-frame clones only, not all of them. This table holds about 83,000 clones, around 76% found once. CDR1 and CDR2 (germline): MNHEY, SVGAGI. The length of the CDR3 is 13 residues. V gave up 2 bases and J gave up 4 bases, with 6 bases separating them. Input material: PBMCs. This chain joins TRBV6-5 and TRBJ1-5, with D hard to call. The sequence was obtained from a young man in good health and CMV-seropositive. The CDR3 bases are TGTGCCAGCAGTTACGCCTATAATCAGCCCCAGCATTTT. Its protein is CASSYAYNQPQHF.